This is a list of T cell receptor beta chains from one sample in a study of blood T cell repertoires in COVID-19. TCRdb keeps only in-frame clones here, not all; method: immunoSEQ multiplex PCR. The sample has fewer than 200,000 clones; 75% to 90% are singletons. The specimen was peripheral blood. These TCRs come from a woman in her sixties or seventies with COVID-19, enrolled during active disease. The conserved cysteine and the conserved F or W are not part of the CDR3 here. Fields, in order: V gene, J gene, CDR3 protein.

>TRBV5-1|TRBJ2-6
ASSLASGSPANVLT
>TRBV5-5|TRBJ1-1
ASSFLVGTEAF
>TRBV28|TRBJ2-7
ASSTTRSTYEQY
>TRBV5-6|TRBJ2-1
ASSSAVEQF
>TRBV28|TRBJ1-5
ASLRDRVNQPQH
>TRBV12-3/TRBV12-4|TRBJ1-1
ASSEQGFRAF
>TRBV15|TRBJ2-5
ATSKESGTGQETQY
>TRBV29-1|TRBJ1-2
SVERGLDGYT
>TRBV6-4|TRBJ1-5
ASSETGGFGPQH
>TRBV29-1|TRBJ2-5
SLLTSGGETQY
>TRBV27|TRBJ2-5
ASSFAGVETQY
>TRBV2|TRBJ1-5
ASSEVLNQPQH
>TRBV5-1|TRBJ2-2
ASSPDYGELF
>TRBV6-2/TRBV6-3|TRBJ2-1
ASSYSGGRANEQF
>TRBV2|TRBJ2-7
ASRDDGTYEQY
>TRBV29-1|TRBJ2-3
SVDTGRRTNTDTQY
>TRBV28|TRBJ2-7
ASIDPQGSAYEQY
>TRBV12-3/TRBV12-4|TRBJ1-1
ASSFYRDTEAF
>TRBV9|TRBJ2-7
ASSVGAPTGAEEQY
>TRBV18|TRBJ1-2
ASSPTGSNYGYT
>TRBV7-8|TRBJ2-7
ASSLEGAEAYEQY
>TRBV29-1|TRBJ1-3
SVEQGSHAGDTIY
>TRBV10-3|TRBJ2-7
AISYGGLGSYEQY
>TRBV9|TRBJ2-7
ASSVSETATYEQY
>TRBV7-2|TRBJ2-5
ASSRSEQETQY
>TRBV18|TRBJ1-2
ASSPLEGRGRGGYT
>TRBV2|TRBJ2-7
ASRPGLAGYEQY
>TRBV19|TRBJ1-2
ASTGREGYPYGYT
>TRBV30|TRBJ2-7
AWTLAGGPTHEQY
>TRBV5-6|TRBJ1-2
ASSRKGQGAYGYT
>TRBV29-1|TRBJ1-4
SASHRVDEKLF
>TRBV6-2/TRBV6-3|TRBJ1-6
ASSSSPDNSPLH
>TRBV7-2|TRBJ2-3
ASSLGRAGQGDTQY
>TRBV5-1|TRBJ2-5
ASSLVGGRETQY
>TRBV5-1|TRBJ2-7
ARDRRDSRYEQY
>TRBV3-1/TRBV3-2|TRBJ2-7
ASSQDPGAKQY
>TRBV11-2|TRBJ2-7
ASSLSGTGLYEQY
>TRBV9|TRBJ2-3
ASSVGGVLTDTQY
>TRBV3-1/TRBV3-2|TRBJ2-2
ASTWQEGLGGELF
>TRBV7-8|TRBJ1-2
ASSSTTEWDRERGYT
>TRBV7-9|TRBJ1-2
ASSPSVPNYGYT
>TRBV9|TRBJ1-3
ASSFRHGGSGNTIY
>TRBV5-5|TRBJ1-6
ASSFDPSSYNSPLH
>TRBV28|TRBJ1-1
ASSPRVNTEAF
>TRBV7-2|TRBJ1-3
ASSSIQGAFGNTIY
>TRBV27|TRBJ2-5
ASRAQVQETQY
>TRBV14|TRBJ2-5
ASSHQGETQY
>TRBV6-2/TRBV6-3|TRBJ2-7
ASSFLLRDSTYEQY
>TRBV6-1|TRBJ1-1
ASSETGMNTEAF
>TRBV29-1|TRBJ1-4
SARRATNEKLF
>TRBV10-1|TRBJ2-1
ASSDYRDRGRNEQF
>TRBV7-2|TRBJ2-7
ASSSQGYEQY
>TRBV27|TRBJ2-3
ASTLVRGDTQY
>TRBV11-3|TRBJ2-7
ASSLDIGDEQY